A selection of T cell receptor beta chains follows, all from one sample in a study of cytomegalovirus exposure and HLA in healthy donors. TCRdb keeps only in-frame clones here, not all; method: immunoSEQ multiplex PCR. The sample consists of roughly 68,000 clones, around 74% of them appearing once. Sequencing was done on a sample of PBMCs. These receptors were collected from a male donor in good health and CMV-seropositive. Both conserved end residues are part of each CDR3. The D gene is left open where the match is weak. Not all rows give a size; the values are once, few, many and, for expanded clones, a class.

CDR3 length	V gene	D gene	J gene	clone size	CDR3 DNA	CDR3 protein
11	TRBV19	NA	TRBJ1-2	NA	TGTGCCACCTTCACAGGTTATGGCTACACCTTC	CATFTGYGYTF
14	TRBV7-2	NA	TRBJ1-2	NA	TGTGCCAGCAGCTTAGCCAGGCGGGGGGATGGCTACACCTTC	CASSLARRGDGYTF
13	TRBV7-2	NA	TRBJ1-1	few	TGTGCCAGCAGCTTAGCCGGGAACACTGAAGCTTTCTTT	CASSLAGNTEAFF
17	TRBV13	NA	TRBJ2-2	NA	TGTGCCAGCAGCTTGCCGTTTAGGCAGGGTCCCACCGGGGAGCTGTTTTTT	CASSLPFRQGPTGELFF
18	TRBV15	NA	TRBJ2-7	NA	TGTGCCACCAGCAGGGCTTTGCTTAAACGGACAGAGACCTACGAGCAGTACTTC	CATSRALLKRTETYEQYF
14	TRBV5-1	TRBD1	TRBJ2-3	NA	TGCGCCAGCAGCCGGGACAGTTATACGGATACGCAGTATTTT	CASSRDSYTDTQYF
15	TRBV7-7	NA	TRBJ2-2	NA	TGTGCTAGCAGCTTAGGCCAGGGTCCCACCGGGGAGCTGTTTTTT	CASSLGQGPTGELFF
17	TRBV5-6	TRBD2	TRBJ2-1	NA	TGTGCCAGCAGCTTAGAAGGTCCAGCGGGGACCGTTAGGGAGCAGTTCTTC	CASSLEGPAGTVREQFF
15	TRBV6-6	NA	TRBJ1-6	NA	TGTGCCAGCAGTTCCGCGACAGGCGAGAGTTCACCCCTCCACTTT	CASSSATGESSPLHF
14	TRBV7-9	NA	TRBJ1-2	NA	TGTGCCAGCAGCTTATCGACAGCTAACTATGGCTACACCTTC	CASSLSTANYGYTF
17	TRBV10-2	TRBD1	TRBJ1-5	NA	TGCGCCAGCAGTGAGACGGACAGGGAGTGGGTCAATCAGCCCCAGCATTTT	CASSETDREWVNQPQHF
14	TRBV19	NA	TRBJ2-2	NA	TGTGCCAGTAGTATTAGTCCGATCACCGGGGAGCTGTTTTTT	CASSISPITGELFF
15	TRBV9	NA	TRBJ2-1	few	TGTGCCAGCAGCGTAGGCCTCACCGGAGGGAATGAGCAGTTCTTC	CASSVGLTGGNEQFF
17	TRBV4-2	TRBD1	TRBJ2-7	once	TGTGCCAGCAGCCATGCCATGGGACAGTGGAGCTCCTACGAGCAGTACTTC	CASSHAMGQWSSYEQYF
12	TRBV15	NA	TRBJ1-5	NA	TGTGCCACCAGCAGAGACGCGGGCCCTGAGCATTTT	CATSRDAGPEHF
17	TRBV7-9	TRBD1	TRBJ2-5	NA	TGTGCCAGCAGCTTAGCCAAACCCCTAGACAGGGGGGAGACCCAGTACTTC	CASSLAKPLDRGETQYF
13	TRBV11-1	NA	TRBJ2-7	NA	TGTGCCAGCAGCTTAGCGCGGGGATCCGAGCAGTACTTC	CASSLARGSEQYF
16	TRBV5-8	TRBD2	TRBJ2-6	NA	TGTGCCAGCAGCTTGTCGGCGGGGGCTGGGGCCAACGTCCTGACTTTC	CASSLSAGAGANVLTF
16	TRBV27	NA	TRBJ2-7	once	TGTGCCAGCAGTTTTCAGGGCCCCATCGGCTCCTACGAGCAGTACTTC	CASSFQGPIGSYEQYF
16	TRBV5-4	TRBD1	TRBJ2-2	NA	TGTGCCAGCAGCTCGCACAGGGGGATGGACACCGGGGAGCTGTTTTTT	CASSSHRGMDTGELFF
15	TRBV6-6	NA	TRBJ1-2	NA	TGTGCCAGCAGTTACGCGTCAGGGGTTGAATATGGCTACACCTTC	CASSYASGVEYGYTF
14	TRBV28	TRBD1	TRBJ1-1	NA	TGTGCCAGCAGTTACCAGGGGGCGCTGGGTGAAGCTTTCTTT	CASSYQGALGEAFF
15	TRBV28	TRBD1	TRBJ2-1	NA	TGTGCCAGCAGTGGGCGGACAGGGGGCCCCTCCAGGCAGTTCTTC	CASSGRTGGPSRQFF
16	TRBV9	NA	TRBJ1-1	NA	TGTGCCAGCAGCGTAGGTCGGGGTACGGTTGGCACTGAAGCTTTCTTT	CASSVGRGTVGTEAFF
14	TRBV5-1	NA	TRBJ1-4	NA	TGCGCCAGCAGCTCCAGATCAACTAATGAAAAACTGTTTTTT	CASSSRSTNEKLFF
14	TRBV11-2	NA	TRBJ2-7	NA	TGTGCCAGCACCCCATTGGGCCTTTTTCACGAGCAGTACTTC	CASTPLGLFHEQYF
14	TRBV5-4	TRBD1	TRBJ2-7	NA	TGTGCCAGCAGCTCGTCGGACAGGCACTACGAGCAGTACTTC	CASSSSDRHYEQYF
13	TRBV10-3	TRBD1	TRBJ2-7	NA	TGTGCCATCAGTAGGACAGGGGGCTACGAGCAGTACTTC	CAISRTGGYEQYF
14	TRBV19	NA	TRBJ2-5	NA	TGTGCCAGTAGCAGGGGGGACCACCAAGAGACCCAGTACTTC	CASSRGDHQETQYF
13	TRBV7-8	TRBD2	TRBJ2-5	NA	TGTGCCAGCAGCTCTAGCGGTGACGAGACCCAGTACTTC	CASSSSGDETQYF
15	TRBV29-1	TRBD2	TRBJ2-2	NA	TGCAGCGTTGAAAAGCGGGGGGCCCTCACCGGGGAGCTGTTTTTT	CSVEKRGALTGELFF
14	TRBV28	NA	TRBJ1-3	NA	TGTGCCAGCACTCCTACGTCCTCTGGAAACACCATATATTTT	CASTPTSSGNTIYF
15	TRBV5-4	TRBD1	TRBJ1-6	NA	TGTGCCAGCAGCGCCCGGCAGGGGGCGGATTCACCCCTCCACTTT	CASSARQGADSPLHF
14	TRBV7-3	NA	TRBJ1-3	NA	TGTGCCAGCAGCCCTGGCGGCTCTGGAAACACCATATATTTT	CASSPGGSGNTIYF
14	TRBV28	NA	TRBJ1-1	NA	TGTGCCAGCAGTTTCTTGGAGGTCGGCACTGAAGCTTTCTTT	CASSFLEVGTEAFF
13	TRBV19	NA	TRBJ2-7	NA	TGTGCCAGTAGGTACTCTAACTCCTACGAGCAGTACTTC	CASRYSNSYEQYF
15	TRBV6-1	TRBD1	TRBJ2-5	NA	TGTGCCAGCAGACAGGGGGTGTTAGATGGAGAGACCCAGTACTTC	CASRQGVLDGETQYF
16	TRBV4-1	NA	TRBJ1-3	NA	TGCGCCAGCAGCCAAGACCCGGGGGGCGGTGGAAACACCATATATTTT	CASSQDPGGGGNTIYF
13	TRBV2	NA	TRBJ1-1	NA	TGTGCCAGCAGTGTCCCGACTTACACTGAAGCTTTCTTT	CASSVPTYTEAFF
13	TRBV11-2	NA	TRBJ1-2	NA	TGTGCCAGCAGCTTAGTCGAGGGGAGGGGCTACACCTTC	CASSLVEGRGYTF
15	TRBV4-1	NA	TRBJ1-1	NA	TGCGCCAGCAGCCAAGATCCGGTCGGGAACACTGAAGCTTTCTTT	CASSQDPVGNTEAFF
14	TRBV30	TRBD2	TRBJ2-2	NA	TGTGCCTGGAGTCGGGTCGGGGGGGCCGGGGAGCTGTTTTTT	CAWSRVGGAGELFF
17	TRBV9	NA	TRBJ2-1	NA	TGTGCCAGCAGCGACAACCCAGGGGGCGGGGGGGCCAATGAGCAGTTCTTC	CASSDNPGGGGANEQFF
16	TRBV5-6	NA	TRBJ1-4	few	TGTGCCAGCAGCTTGGGGGCAATCGGGGAGGGCGAAAAACTGTTTTTT	CASSLGAIGEGEKLFF
19	TRBV18	TRBD1	TRBJ1-2	NA	TGTGCCAGCTCACCAAATTTACTCCGGGACAGGGAGTTTTACTATGGCTACACCTTC	CASSPNLLRDREFYYGYTF
18	TRBV29-1	TRBD2	TRBJ2-1	NA	TGCAGCGTAGAGGGAGCTAGCGGGGGGGGAAGCTCCTACAATGAGCAGTTCTTC	CSVEGASGGGSSYNEQFF
14	TRBV5-1	NA	TRBJ2-5	once	TGCGCCAGCAGCATCGCCGGGACAAGTAAGACCCAGTACTTC	CASSIAGTSKTQYF